Presented here are 8 T cell receptor beta chains from one specimen sequenced in a study of shared clonotypes between healthy human individuals. TCRdb keeps only in-frame clones here, not all; method: immunoSEQ multiplex PCR. Found here are more than 1 million clones, about four fifths of them singletons; the top ten hold approximately 0.5%. The sample consisted of memory CD4+ T cells from PBMCs. Subset described: CD45RA-negative fraction. The receptor set was obtained from a man aged 18 to 29 in good health. Some clones in this sample may be carry-over from other donors' samples.

V gene TRBV7-3 combines with J gene TRBJ2-7; 11 positions agree with TRBD1. CDR3 size: 17 residues. J was trimmed by 3 bases and V by 4 bases; bases with no gene match: 11. The germline V gene has CDR1 SGHTA and CDR2 FQGTGA. DNA for the CDR3: TGTGCCAGCAGCTCCAGATCACCGGGACAGGGGGACTACGAGCAGTACTTC. Residues: CASSSRSPGQGDYEQYF.

The V gene is TRBV5-1, the J gene TRBJ2-1; 10 nucleotides line up with TRBD1. J lost 7 bases, V lost 7 bases, and 5 bases had no gene match. This CDR3 is built from 13 residues. Per the germline V gene, CDR1 is SGHRS and CDR2 is YFSETQ. CDR3 nucleotide sequence: TGCGCCAGCGATAGGGGACAGGGGAATGAGCAGTTCTTC. Amino acid sequence: CASDRGQGNEQFF.

V gene TRBV30 combines with J gene TRBJ2-3, with D perhaps matching TRBD2 (6 bases). Germline V gives CDR1 GTSNPN, CDR2 SVGIG (reference sequence). The CDR3 totals 15 residues. The V end was cut by 5 bases, the J end by 1 base, with 16 bases between. Here the CDR3 reads CAWARGTRGTDTQYF. For the CDR3, the DNA is TGTGCCTGGGCTAGAGGGACTCGAGGCACAGATACGCAGTATTTT.

This sequence joins TRBV18 and TRBJ2-1, with 15 positions matching TRBD2. V trimming: 3 bases; J trimming: 9 bases; junction bases outside the gene matches: 9. The CDR3 length is 17 residues. Germline V CDR1 and CDR2: KGHSH, LQKENI. The CDR3 is CASSPAPGLAGGTEQFF. The CDR3 bases are TGTGCCAGCTCACCCGCACCGGGACTAGCGGGAGGCACTGAGCAGTTCTTC.

This chain links TRBV7-2 with TRBJ2-5; 7 positions match TRBD2. CDR1 SGHTA and CDR2 FQGNSA come from the germline V gene. The CDR3 covers 18 residues. The V segment lost 1 base and the J segment 1 base; nucleotides outside the gene matches: 12. The CDR3 loop is CASSLGFQRGRAQETQYF. CDR3 in DNA: TGTGCCAGCAGCTTAGGTTTCCAGCGGGGTAGGGCCCAAGAGACCCAGTACTTC.

This chain connects TRBV18 to TRBJ2-7; perhaps TRBD2 as D (6 bases). The V and J ends lost 3 bases and 3 bases respectively, with 12 bases between them. Germline-derived CDR1 and CDR2 are KGHSH and LQKENI. The CDR3 contains 14 residues. CDR3 region: CASSPNAGNYEQYF. The CDR3 DNA sequence: TGTGCCAGCTCACCCAACGCGGGGAACTACGAGCAGTACTTC.

The V gene is TRBV28, the J gene TRBJ2-6; no clear D gene. The CDR3 runs to 13 residues. Germline V gives CDR1 MDHEN, CDR2 SYDVKM. The V end lost 5 bases, the J end lost 2 bases, and 4 bases lay between the germline ends. This CDR3 reads CASSNAGANVLTF. DNA for the CDR3: TGTGCCAGCAGTAACGCTGGGGCCAACGTCCTGACTTTC.

The V call is TRBV18, the J call TRBJ2-7; 7 bases are a match to TRBD1. V trimming: 6 bases; J trimming: 4 bases; junction bases outside the gene matches: 12. Germline CDR1 KGHSH, CDR2 LQKENI. CDR3 length: 15 residues. In DNA, the CDR3 is TGTGCCAGCTCCCAAGGCCGACAGGGAACATACGAGCAGTACTTC. This encodes CASSQGRQGTYEQYF.